One and the same sample provided the 10 T cell receptor beta chains below, sequenced in a study of shared clonotypes between healthy human individuals. CD45RO negativity and positive selection for CCR7 defined naive CD8 cells, a population that excluded terminally differentiated effector memory CD45RA+ cells. The method was immunoSEQ multiplex PCR; TCRdb's version includes in-frame clones alone and lacks a portion of them. Among about 2.1 million clones listed, more than 85% were seen once. Sequencing used naive CD8+ T cells from PBMCs. These receptors were taken from a man between 18 and 29 years old in good health. Some clones in this sample may be carry-over from other donors' samples.

This clone was counted once. Here the CDR3 reads CASSGGLAGVTGELFF. As DNA, the CDR3 is TGTGCCAGCAGCGGCGGACTAGCGGGAGTCACCGGGGAGCTGTTTTTT. The chain couples TRBV7-2 to TRBJ2-2; 13 bases are a match to TRBD2. Losses at the gene ends were 5 bases for V and 4 bases for J; bases not matched to a gene: 4. There are 16 residues in the CDR3. CDR1 is SGHTA, CDR2 FQGNSA, per germline.

Concerning this clone: The same CDR3 arises from other DNA sequences in this sample as well. The CDR3 reads CASSVSGSTDTQYF. The CDR3, as DNA: TGTGCCAGCAGCGTTAGCGGGAGTACAGATACGCAGTATTTT. The rearrangement joins TRBV9 to TRBJ2-3; 9 bases line up with TRBD2. Germline CDR1 is SGDLS and CDR2 is YYNGEE. J lost 3 bases, V lost 2 bases, and 1 base had no gene match. The CDR3 is 14 residues long.

The rearrangement links TRBV11-3 to TRBJ1-1, with D uncertain. Deletions cut 3 bases from V and 0 bases from J, with 5 bases between. Per germline, CDR1 SGHNT and CDR2 YENEEA. The CDR3 runs to 13 residues. CDR3 sequence: CASSLKVNTEAFF. The CDR3 DNA reads as TGTGCCAGCAGCTTGAAGGTGAACACTGAAGCTTTCTTT.

This chain links TRBV7-9 with TRBJ1-3; D gene uncertain. The V and J ends lost 3 bases and 0 bases respectively, with 12 bases between them. This CDR3 contains 16 residues. Germline assignment: CDR1 SEHNR and CDR2 FQNEAQ (reference sequence). CDR3 bases: TGTGCCAGCAGCTTCCGGACGTCCACCTCTGGAAACACCATATATTTT. This sequence encodes CASSFRTSTSGNTIYF.

The rearrangement joins TRBV27 to TRBJ2-7; 7 bases line up with TRBD1. V shed 10 bases, J shed 2 bases, and the junction held 8 bases outside the gene matches. The CDR3 has 13 residues. Looked up from germline, CDR1 is MNHEY and CDR2 is SMNVEV (reference sequence). The CDR3 spells CANPDRAPYEQYF. Here the CDR3 DNA reads TGTGCCAACCCCGACAGGGCCCCCTACGAGCAGTACTTC.

This chain links TRBV29-1 with TRBJ2-4; D is possibly TRBD2 (6 bases). The CDR3 extends over 15 amino acids. From germline, CDR1 is SQVTM and CDR2 ANQGSEA. Trimming removed 0 bases at V and 7 bases at J, with 16 bases between. CDR3 sequence reads: CSVEDMGGGENIQYF. In DNA form, the CDR3 reads TGCAGCGTTGAAGATATGGGAGGCGGGGAGAACATTCAGTACTTC. The entire variable domain, with the rest obtained from reference TRBV29-1 and TRBJ2-4, is as follows: SAVISQKPSRDICQRGTSLTIQCQVDSQVTMMFWYRQQPGQSLTLIATANQGSEATYESGFVIDKFPISRPNLTFSTLTVSNMSPEDSSIYLCSVEDMGGGENIQYFGAGTRLSVL.

V and J are TRBV19 and TRBJ1-1; D call uncertain. This CDR3 has 14 residues. Germline CDR1 reads LNHDA; CDR2 reads SQIVND (reference sequence). V was cut by 5 bases and J by 0 bases, with 10 bases left in between. CDR3 loop: CASSRGILNTEAFF. The CDR3 region has the DNA TGTGCCAGTAGTCGCGGGATACTGAACACTGAAGCTTTCTTT.

The chain uses TRBV28 and TRBJ2-7, with 7 bases lining up with TRBD1. In germline, CDR1 is MDHEN, CDR2 SYDVKM. This CDR3 contains 14 residues. After removal of 5 bases from V and 4 bases from J, the junction contained 8 bases not matched to a gene. The CDR3 region is CASSVTGSEYEQYF. In nucleotides, the CDR3 is TGTGCCAGCAGTGTGACAGGGTCTGAATACGAGCAGTACTTC.

The chain is built from TRBV14 and TRBJ1-1; TRBD1 aligns across 7 bases. Trimming took 4 bases from V and 14 from J; bases not matched to a gene: 13. The germline V gene encodes CDR1 SGHDN and CDR2 FVKESK. CDR3 size: 13 residues. The CDR3 loop reads CASSRRQGLESFF. The DNA of the CDR3 is TGTGCCAGCAGCCGCCGACAGGGTTTAGAATCCTTCTTT.

In DNA, the CDR3 is TGTGCCAGCAGGATGACTAGCGGGGACTCCTACGAGCAGTACTTC. As protein: CASRMTSGDSYEQYF. This rearrangement joins TRBV27 to TRBJ2-7, with TRBD2 matching 11 bases. V shed 6 bases and J 0 bases; nucleotides not matched to a gene: 4. Germline CDR1 MNHEY, CDR2 SMNVEV (reference sequence). The CDR3 runs to 15 residues.